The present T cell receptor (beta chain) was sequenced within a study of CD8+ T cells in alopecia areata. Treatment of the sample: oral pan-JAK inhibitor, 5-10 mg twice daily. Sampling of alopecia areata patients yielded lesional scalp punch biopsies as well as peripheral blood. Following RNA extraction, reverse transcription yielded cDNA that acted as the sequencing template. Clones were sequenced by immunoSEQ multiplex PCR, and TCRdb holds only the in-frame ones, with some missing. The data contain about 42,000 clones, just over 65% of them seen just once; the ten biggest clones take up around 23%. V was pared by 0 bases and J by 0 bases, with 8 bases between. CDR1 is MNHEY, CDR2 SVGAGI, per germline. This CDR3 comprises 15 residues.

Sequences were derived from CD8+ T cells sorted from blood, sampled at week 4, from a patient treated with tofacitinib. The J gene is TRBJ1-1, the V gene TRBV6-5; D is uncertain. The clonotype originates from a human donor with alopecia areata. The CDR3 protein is CASSYSPNMNTEAFF. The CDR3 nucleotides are TGTGCCAGCAGTTACTCTCCGAACATGAACACTGAAGCTTTCTTT.